This T cell receptor beta chain was identified in a study of blood T cell repertoires in COVID-19. Resolution of symptoms, clearance, or two negative PCRs was present in recovered Cohort 3 donors. The CDR3 is 14 amino acids. Germline V gene sequence: CDR1 SGHRS, CDR2 YFSETQ. V shed 7 bases and J shed 4 bases, with 14 bases lying between them. Libraries were prepared by immunoSEQ multiplex PCR; TCRdb keeps only in-frame clonotypes and omits some of them. The sample has about 170,000 clones, less than 90% seen once. V and J are TRBV5-1 and TRBJ2-2; D call uncertain. The sample comprised PBMCs or T cells enriched from blood (not recorded which). The TCR comes from a woman in her forties or fifties who had recovered from COVID-19. The CDR3 coding sequence is TGCGCCAGCCGCCCCCGAGTCGGCACCGGGGAGCTGTTTTTT. Encoded protein: CASRPRVGTGELFF.